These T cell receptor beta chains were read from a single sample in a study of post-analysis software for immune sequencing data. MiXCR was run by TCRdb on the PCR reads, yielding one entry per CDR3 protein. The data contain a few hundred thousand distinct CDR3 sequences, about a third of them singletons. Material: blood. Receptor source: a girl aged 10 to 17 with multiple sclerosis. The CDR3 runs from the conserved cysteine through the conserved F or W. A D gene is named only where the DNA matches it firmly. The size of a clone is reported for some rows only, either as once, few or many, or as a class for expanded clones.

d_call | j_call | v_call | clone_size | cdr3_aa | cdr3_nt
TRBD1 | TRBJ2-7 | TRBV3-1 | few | CASSQSGVGGVEQYF | TGTGCCAGCAGCCAGAGTGGGGTAGGGGGCGTCGAGCAGTACTTC
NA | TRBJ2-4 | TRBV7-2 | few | CASSLDSRQNIQYF | TGTGCCAGCAGCTTAGACTCGAGACAAAACATTCAGTACTTC
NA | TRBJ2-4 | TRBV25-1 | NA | CASSELNIQYF | TGTGCCAGCAGTGAATTAAACATTCAGTACTTC
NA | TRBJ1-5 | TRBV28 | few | CASSLGTRNQPQHF | TGTGCCAGCAGTTTAGGCACACGCAATCAGCCCCAGCATTTT
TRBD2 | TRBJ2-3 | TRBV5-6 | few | CASLPGPSGWDTQYF | TGTGCCAGCCTCCCCGGACCTAGCGGCTGGGATACGCAGTATTTT
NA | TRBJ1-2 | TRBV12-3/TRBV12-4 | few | CASSADRSRGYTF | TGTGCCAGCAGTGCCGACAGATCTAGGGGCTACACCTTC
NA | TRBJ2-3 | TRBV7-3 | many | CASSPDSGSTDTQYF | TGTGCCAGCAGCCCGGACTCGGGTAGCACAGATACGCAGTATTTT
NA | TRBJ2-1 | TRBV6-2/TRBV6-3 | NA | CASSYPGQVDEQFF | TGTGCCAGCAGTTACCCAGGCCAGGTCGATGAGCAGTTCTTC
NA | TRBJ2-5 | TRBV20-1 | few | CSARAPGGARGTTLETQYF | TGCAGTGCTAGAGCACCGGGGGGAGCCCGGGGGACAACTTTGGAGACCCAGTACTTC
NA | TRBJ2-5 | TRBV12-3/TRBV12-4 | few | CASSLTSLLQETQYF | TGTGCCAGCAGTTTAACCAGCCTACTCCAAGAGACCCAGTACTTC
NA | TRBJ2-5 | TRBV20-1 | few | CSARDQGPETQYF | TGCAGTGCTAGAGATCAAGGCCCTGAGACCCAGTACTTC
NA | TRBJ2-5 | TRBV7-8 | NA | CASSLLGANQETQYF | TGTGCCAGCAGCTTACTTGGAGCAAATCAAGAGACCCAGTACTTC
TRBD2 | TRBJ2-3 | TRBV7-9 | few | CASAGASGGRTDTQYF | TGTGCCAGTGCAGGGGCTAGCGGGGGGCGCACAGATACGCAGTATTTT
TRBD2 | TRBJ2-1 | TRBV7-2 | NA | CASSSGLLLYNEQFF | TGTGCCAGCAGCTCGGGACTACTACTCTACAATGAGCAGTTCTTC
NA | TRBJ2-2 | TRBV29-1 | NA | CSGIQTGELFF | TGCAGCGGGATTCAGACTGGGGAGCTGTTTTTT
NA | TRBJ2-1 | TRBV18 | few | CASSPRGDREKRGAYNEQFF | TGTGCCAGCTCACCACGAGGGGACAGGGAGAAGCGGGGGGCGTACAATGAGCAGTTCTTC
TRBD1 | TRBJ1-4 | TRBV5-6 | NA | CASSKGQIATNEKLFF | TGTGCCAGCAGCAAGGGACAGATCGCAACTAATGAAAAACTGTTTTTT
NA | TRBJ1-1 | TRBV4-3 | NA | CASRSMGMNTEAFF | TGCGCCAGCAGGTCGATGGGAATGAACACTGAAGCTTTCTTT
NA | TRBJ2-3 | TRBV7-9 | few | CASSLELAGAADTQYF | TGTGCCAGCAGCCTCGAACTGGCGGGGGCTGCTGATACGCAGTATTTT
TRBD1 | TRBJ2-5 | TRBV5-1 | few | CASSSSTGEETQYF | TGCGCCAGCAGCTCTTCGACAGGGGAAGAGACCCAGTACTTC
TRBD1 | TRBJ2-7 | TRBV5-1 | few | CASSSPGTGVYEQYF | TGCGCCAGCAGCTCGCCCGGGACAGGGGTATACGAGCAGTACTTC
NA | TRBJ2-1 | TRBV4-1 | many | CASSQGTTLYNEQFF | TGCGCCAGCAGCCAAGGTACTACGTTATACAATGAGCAGTTCTTC
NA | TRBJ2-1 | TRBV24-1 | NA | CATRKDSQETQFF | TGTGCCACCAGAAAGGACAGCCAAGAGACCCAGTTCTTC
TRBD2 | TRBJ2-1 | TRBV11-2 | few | CASSLPAGGREQFF | TGTGCCAGCAGCTTGCCAGCGGGGGGGCGGGAGCAGTTCTTC
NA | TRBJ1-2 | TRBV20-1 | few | CSARNGSNYGYTF | TGCAGTGCTAGAAACGGTTCTAACTATGGCTACACCTTC
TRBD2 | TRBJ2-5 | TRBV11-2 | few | CASSPWAGEYQETQYF | TGTGCCAGCAGCCCATGGGCGGGGGAGTACCAAGAGACCCAGTACTTC
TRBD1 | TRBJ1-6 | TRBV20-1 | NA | CSARDRDRDSPLHF | TGCAGTGCTCGAGACCGGGACAGGGATTCACCCCTCCACTTT
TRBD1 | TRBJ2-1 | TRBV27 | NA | CASSSWGTENNEQFF | TGTGCCAGCAGTTCGTGGGGGACAGAAAACAATGAGCAGTTCTTC
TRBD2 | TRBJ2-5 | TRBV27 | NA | CASSLFVGGGETQYF | TGTGCCAGCAGTTTATTTGTTGGCGGGGGTGAGACCCAGTACTTC
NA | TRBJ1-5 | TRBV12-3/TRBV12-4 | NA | CASSWGGQPQHF | TGTGCCAGCAGTTGGGGGGGGCAGCCCCAGCATTTT
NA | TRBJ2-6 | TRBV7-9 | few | CASSLARGANVLTF | TGTGCCAGCAGCTTAGCGCGTGGGGCCAACGTCCTGACTTTC
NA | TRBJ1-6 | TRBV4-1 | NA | CASSSSGGRPLHF | TGCGCCAGCAGCTCAAGCGGGGGTAGGCCCCTCCACTTT
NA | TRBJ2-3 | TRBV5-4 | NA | CASSLAGVSVGRTDTQYF | TGTGCCAGCAGCTTGGCCGGGGTATCGGTGGGCCGCACAGATACGCAGTATTTT
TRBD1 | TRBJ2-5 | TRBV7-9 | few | CASSLLLQGKETQYF | TGTGCCAGCAGCCTATTGTTACAGGGGAAAGAGACCCAGTACTTC
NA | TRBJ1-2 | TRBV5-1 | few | CASSRGGELHYGYTF | TGCGCCAGCAGCCGGGGGGGAGAGCTGCACTATGGCTACACCTTC
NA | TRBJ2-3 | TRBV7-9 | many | CASSLKDNTQYF | TGTGCCAGCAGTTTAAAGGACAATACGCAGTATTTT
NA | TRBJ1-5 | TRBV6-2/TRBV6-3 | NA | CASSYTRQPQHF | TGTGCCAGCAGTTACACACGGCAGCCCCAGCATTTT
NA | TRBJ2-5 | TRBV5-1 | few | CASRENGASQETQYF | TGCGCCAGCAGGGAAAACGGGGCTTCCCAAGAGACCCAGTACTTC
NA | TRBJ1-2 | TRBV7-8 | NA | CASSLPGFGAYGYTF | TGTGCCAGCAGCTTACCAGGGTTTGGGGCCTATGGCTACACCTTC
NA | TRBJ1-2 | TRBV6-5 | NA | CASSYSSNRGFGYTF | TGTGCCAGCAGTTACTCGAGCAACCGTGGTTTTGGCTACACCTTC
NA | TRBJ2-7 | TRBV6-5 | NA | CASVDEQYF | TGTGCCAGCGTCGACGAGCAGTACTTC
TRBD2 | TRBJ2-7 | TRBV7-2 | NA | CVSSLNGPIAGGYTYEQYF | TGTGTCAGCAGCTTGAACGGGCCTATAGCGGGCGGATACACCTACGAGCAGTACTTC
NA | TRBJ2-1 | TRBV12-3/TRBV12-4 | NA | CASSFEGNEQFF | TGTGCCAGCAGTTTTGAGGGTAATGAGCAGTTCTTC
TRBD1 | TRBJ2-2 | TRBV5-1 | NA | CASSPRTGEGGELFF | TGCGCCAGCAGCCCTCGGACAGGGGAGGGCGGGGAGCTGTTTTTT
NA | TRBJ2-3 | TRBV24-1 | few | CATSDGGRGDTQYF | TGTGCCACCAGTGATGGGGGAAGGGGTGATACGCAGTATTTT
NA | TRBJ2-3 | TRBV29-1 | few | CSTDQLSTDTQYF | TGCAGTACGGATCAACTTAGCACAGATACGCAGTATTTT
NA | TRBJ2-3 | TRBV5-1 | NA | CASRGTSTDTQYF | TGCGCCAGCAGAGGGACGTCGACAGATACGCAGTATTTT
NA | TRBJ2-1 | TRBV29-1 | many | CSVHGGIGEQFF | TGCAGCGTTCATGGGGGGATCGGCGAGCAGTTCTTC
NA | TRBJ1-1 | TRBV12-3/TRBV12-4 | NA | CASSPPSGVTEAFF | TGTGCCAGCAGTCCCCCTTCGGGGGTCACTGAAGCTTTCTTT
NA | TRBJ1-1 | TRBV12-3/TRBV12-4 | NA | CASSLALGRYTEAFF | TGTGCCAGCAGTTTAGCGCTCGGCAGGTACACTGAAGCTTTCTTT
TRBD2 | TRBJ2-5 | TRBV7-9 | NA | CASSSIAGGRSIQETQYF | TGTGCCAGCAGCTCGATAGCGGGGGGCCGGTCCATTCAAGAGACCCAGTACTTC
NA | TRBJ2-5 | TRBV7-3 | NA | CASSRGVINKTQYF | TGTGCCAGCAGCCGGGGAGTGATTAACAAGACCCAGTACTTC